Presented here are 5 T cell receptor beta chains from one specimen sequenced in a study of T-cell memory formation after mild COVID-19. TCRdb itself ran the 5' RACE reads through MiXCR, one entry per CDR3 protein. Of about 320,000 distinct CDR3 sequences in the sample, roughly an eighth were seen once. Specimen: PBMCs or a T cell subset sorted from them (not recorded which). Every receptor here comes from a man between 18 and 29 years old who had mild COVID-19 (a few samples of this study predate the infection). Cell type and time point are not known.

The rearrangement links TRBV20-1 to TRBJ1-2; D is uncertain. Germline loops: CDR1 DFQATT, CDR2 SNEGSKA (reference sequence). V was pared by 7 bases and J by 1 base, with 10 bases between. This CDR3 has 12 residues. The CDR3 DNA sequence: TGCAGTGTCGGGCCCAGTAACTATGGCTACACCTTC. This codes for CSVGPSNYGYTF.

There are a few counts of this clonotype. V gene TRBV20-1 combines with J gene TRBJ2-1; D remains ambiguous. The germline V gene has CDR1 DFQATT and CDR2 SNEGSKA (reference sequence). V shed 4 bases and J shed 3 bases, with 7 bases lying between them. The CDR3 runs 12 residues. The CDR3 bases are TGCAGTGCTATTGAGAACTACAATGAGCAGTTCTTC. The encoded protein is CSAIENYNEQFF.

This chain uses TRBV20-1 with TRBJ2-7; TRBD2 aligns across 8 bases. The CDR3 has 15 residues. V shed 6 bases, J shed 1 base, and the junction held 11 bases outside the gene matches. Germline values: CDR1 DFQATT, CDR2 SNEGSKA (reference sequence). The CDR3 region has the DNA TGCAGTGCGGTAGACCGCCGCGGGGGGTCCTACGAGCAGTACTTC. It encodes CSAVDRRGGSYEQYF.

This clonotype has a handful of counts. V is TRBV11-2 and J is TRBJ1-1; D unclear. Germline V gene sequence: CDR1 SGHAT, CDR2 FQNNGV. CDR3 length: 15 amino acids. Trimming left V 2 bases short and J 0 bases short, with 10 bases between. CDR3 DNA: TGTGCCAGCAGCTTAAACGGTCAACTGAACACTGAAGCTTTCTTT. Residues: CASSLNGQLNTEAFF.

This chain links TRBV7-9 with TRBJ2-7; perhaps D is TRBD1 or TRBD2 (5 bases each). The CDR3 length is 15 residues. Germline CDR1 is SEHNR and CDR2 is FQNEAQ (reference sequence). V dropped 3 bases and J dropped 3 bases, with 15 bases sitting between them. The CDR3 DNA sequence: TGTGCCAGCAGCTTGGGGACCCAGCGAGTCTACGAGCAGTACGTC. Translation gives CASSLGTQRVYEQYV.